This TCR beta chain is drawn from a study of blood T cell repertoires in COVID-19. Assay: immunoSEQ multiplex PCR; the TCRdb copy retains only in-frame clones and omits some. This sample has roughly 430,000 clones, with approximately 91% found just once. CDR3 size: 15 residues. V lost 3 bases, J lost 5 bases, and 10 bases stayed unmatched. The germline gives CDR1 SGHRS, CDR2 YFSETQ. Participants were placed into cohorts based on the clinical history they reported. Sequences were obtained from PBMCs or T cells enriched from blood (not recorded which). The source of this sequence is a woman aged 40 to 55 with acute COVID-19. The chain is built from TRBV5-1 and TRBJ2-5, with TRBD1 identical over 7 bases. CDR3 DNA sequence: TGCGCCAGCAGCTGGACGGGGACAGACGGGGAGACCCAGTACTTC. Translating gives CASSWTGTDGETQYF.